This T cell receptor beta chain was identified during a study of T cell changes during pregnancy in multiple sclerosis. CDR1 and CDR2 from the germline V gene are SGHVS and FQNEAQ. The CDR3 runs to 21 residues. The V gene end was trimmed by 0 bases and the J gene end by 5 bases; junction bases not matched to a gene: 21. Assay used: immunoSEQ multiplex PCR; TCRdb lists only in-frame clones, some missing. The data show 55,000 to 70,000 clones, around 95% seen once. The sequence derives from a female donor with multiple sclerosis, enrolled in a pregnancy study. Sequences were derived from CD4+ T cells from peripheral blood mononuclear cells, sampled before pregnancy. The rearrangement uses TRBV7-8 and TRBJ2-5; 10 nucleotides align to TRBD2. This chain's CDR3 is CASSLALGWISGRLAFETQYF. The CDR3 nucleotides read TGTGCCAGCAGCTTAGCGTTGGGATGGATTAGCGGGAGGCTCGCTTTTGAGACCCAGTACTTC.